This T cell receptor (beta chain) derives from a study of cytomegalovirus exposure and HLA in healthy donors (dated by TCRdb to the late 2010s). Study-level background: According to an earlier analysis of several hundred of the donors, some 180 million T cells yielded approximately 120 million unique TCR beta sequences and about 300 Gb of sequence data. Both class I and class II loci were covered by HLA typing, at four-digit resolution. Every discovery cohort repertoire had been produced on one sequencing platform. In an earlier analysis of roughly 600 of the donors, high-throughput TCR beta sequencing was used to judge whether each TCR beta V gene segment behaved as functional or pseudogenic. Approximately 310 gigabases of sequencing data and tens of millions of unique TCR sequences were included in an early release covering several hundred HLA-typed donors. Rather than drawing on any new phenotypic data, the later analysis identified candidate immune exposures from TCR beta sequences and the way those sequences occurred across donors. To predict cytomegalovirus infection status, the study brought together high-throughput TCR immunosequencing, statistical association of individual TCRs with disease status, and machine learning. The aim of the study was to test whether cataloging public T cell receptors could identify signatures of past pathogen exposure. Donor age, sex, ethnicity and CMV serostatus were compiled alongside the repertoire data. A later genetic analysis took genome-wide SNP genotypes for about 55% of the 666 donors and used that subset as a discovery cohort. A separate validation cohort of roughly 120 different subjects was used in addition to the 666-subject first cohort. Among some 400 genotyped donors of the cohort, an average of about 220,000 unique TCR beta nucleotide sequences was sequenced per donor, of which roughly 18% were non-productive. Of the 300 to 500 genotyped donors, less than 85% were placed in the genetic ancestry cluster associated with self-reported Caucasian donors. The study used immunosequencing to profile the T cell repertoires of under 700 subjects and linked those repertoires to cytomegalovirus serostatus. Typing coverage varied by locus: about 629-640 donors for A, B, C, DRB1 and DQB1; approximately 520 for DQA1; nearly 610 for DPA1; about 450 for DPB1. Roughly five DR-DQ haplotypes were handled as single units for association and clustering because linkage in the cohort was strong. In a later analysis, previously published TCR beta repertoires from 550 to 700 donors were re-analyzed and high-resolution HLA genotyping was added so that TCR occurrence patterns could be studied.

The cohort consisted of 666 healthy bone marrow donors. All cohort members were sampled while nominally healthy, although unrecorded immune exposures were likely present. The donor tested CMV seronegative, placing the donor among the roughly 340 seronegative members of the cohort. Every donor gave a peripheral blood sample, and the peripheral blood mononuclear cells from that sample were used for TCR beta sequencing. Genomic DNA extraction from the blood cell samples was performed with the Qiagen DNeasy Blood Extraction Kit. The library was obtained by the immunoSEQ multiplex PCR assay. A mixture of 60 forward primers for TCR Vbeta segments and 13 reverse primers for TCR Jbeta segments was used in the multiplex PCR. Amplification of the CDR3 region of rearranged TCR beta genes was performed with a multiplex PCR assay on genomic DNA. On the Illumina HiSeq System, the amplified TCR beta libraries were sequenced as 87-base-pair reads. The authors' analysis ran thus. A later analysis tallied tens of millions of unique TCR beta chains across the 650 to 750 repertoires, and some 10 million of those chains were shared by two or more donors. A nearest-neighbor algorithm error-corrected the raw reads and collapsed the reads into unique sequences, merging closely related sequences to remove PCR and sequencing errors. CDR3 sequences were aligned to IMGT reference sequences to assign V, D and J gene segments. For a sequence to be retained, a match of at least six nucleotides was required to both a V gene segment and a J gene segment. A rearrangement counted as productive if the CDR3 had no stop codons and remained in frame with V and J, and every other rearrangement counted as non-productive. Following IMGT convention, CDR3 was defined as the stretch from the second conserved V-encoded cysteine up to the conserved J-encoded phenylalanine. The earlier analysis of 450 to 750 of the donors excluded any sequence lacking an unambiguous match to a single V gene segment. An earlier analysis of several hundred of the donors called V segments functional above 56.7% productive rearrangements and segregating when the between-donor standard deviation exceeded 5%. To diagnose cytomegalovirus status from the catalog of TCR beta chain sequences, a statistical classification framework was built. In a later analysis, TCR nucleotide sequences were compared against IMGT/GENE-DB human TR gene sequences so that V and J genes could be assigned. A later analysis assigned CDR3 sequences and most-parsimonious VDJ recombination scenarios with the TCRdist pipeline. In a later analysis, each TCR beta chain was defined by its CDR3 amino acid sequence together with its V-gene family, and reads without a unique V-gene family were excluded. As a way to deal with suspected cross-contamination and a sequencing artifact, a later analysis dropped nearly 600 nucleotide sequences that were highly shared and had low generation probability. In a later analysis, a clonal expansion index for each public chain was calculated from normalized within-repertoire ranks of inferred template counts. In a later analysis, generation probabilities were computed with a VDJ recombination model fitted to out-of-frame rearrangements, and the resulting probabilities were checked against IGoR. Hypergeometric tests were used in a later analysis to score TCR-TCR, TCR-HLA and TCR-CMV co-occurrence, with a repertoire-size bias correction applied to the TCR pairs. In a later analysis, false discovery rates were estimated by permuting HLA or CMV assignments 20 times. In a later analysis, co-occurring TCRs were grouped using DBSCAN, and TCRdist sequence similarity was added for clustering within HLA-allele-positive subsets. Co-occurrence clustering excluded repertoires with fewer than 30,000 or more than 120,000 public chains, plus five with anomalous nucleotide sharing. Drawn from immuneACCESS, this table holds only the in-frame rearrangements with V and J called that TCRdb kept. Clones are partly lost; checked studies trace under half to an unresolved V gene and leave the rest unexplained. That table gives V, J and clone size, and the DNA gave D and trimming. Within this sample are more than 85,000 clones, with 70% to 90% of them counted one time only. The ten biggest clones cover 1.5% to 2% of the sample.

General findings and caveats noted by the study authors: A further reported finding was that TCR beta sequences accurately predicted the HLA-A and HLA-B alleles for most subjects in the first cohort. Some IMGT-functional V segments, including TRBV6-2 and TRBV6-3, could not be distinguished by the 87-base-pair reads and were therefore excluded. The classifier was reported to diagnose cytomegalovirus status with high specificity and sensitivity in both the original cohort and the validation cohort. Most CMV-associated TCR beta chains appeared to be HLA-restricted in a later analysis, and the HLA associations seemed to be driven largely by CMV exposure. In a later analysis, HLA-associated TCR beta chains were found to be more clonally expanded and to have lower generation probabilities than equally common non-associated chains. Fewer than 20 rarely observed V segments, including chromosome 9 orphons, were excluded from the earlier analysis of just under 600 of the donors because counts were too low. In an earlier analysis of roughly 560 of the donors, most TCR beta V segments were observed in productive rearrangements about 87% or about 30% of the time, broadly matching IMGT annotations. Compared with the approximately 670-donor mean, donors in an Asian-associated ancestry cluster had fewer N-insertions in productive TCRs, according to a later genetic analysis. The authors suggested that the approach could potentially be generalized to other disease states and immunological phenotypes. A total of 150 or so TCR beta chains were listed by the study as associated with cytomegalovirus. A few of the identified cytomegalovirus-associated TCR beta chains were confirmed in vitro to be specific for cytomegalovirus antigens. CMV serostatus was the only immune exposure information available for the cohort. A later analysis reported that several top co-occurrence clusters appeared linked to parvovirus B19, influenza, CMV and Epstein-Barr virus. A group of highly shared sequence variants was considered likely to be a technical artifact of the sequencing pipeline. At a false discovery rate of 0.05, a later analysis linked approximately 18,000 TCR beta sequences to specific HLA alleles. Linkage disequilibrium might explain the correlated functional status among segregating V segments, but an unknown experimental factor could not be ruled out. A later genetic analysis associated a missense DCLRE1C variant with V-gene and J-gene trimming of TCR beta chains, and an independent cohort replicated the association. When HLA alleles, especially DR and DQ, strongly co-occurred, attributing TCR associations to individual alleles was difficult. Roughly uniform sequencing depth across donors was assumed in presence/absence analyses, although this assumption may not hold. According to a later analysis, TCR association rates differed among HLA loci, with DRB1 alleles showing the most associated TCRs and HLA-C alleles showing the fewest. The cohort was sequenced for TCR beta chains only, and without alpha or paired-chain data the features that could be detected were limited. Most TCR sequences were seen in very few donors, while some public TCRs were found in many individuals. Because some donors lacked HLA typing at each locus, the association tests relied only on the typed subset.

V loses 4 bases, J loses 6 bases, and the germline ends lie 19 bases apart. The CDR3, from cysteine to phenylalanine, totals 15 residues. Of all the DNA, just the CDR3 is kept, 45 bases in frame from base 1. CDR1 SNHLY and CDR2 FYNNEI were looked up in the germline V gene. A remark on this clone: The clone's antigen remains unknown. No much larger clonotype is one base removed from it; base qualities were not supplied.

Input material: PBMCs. The sequence was obtained from a man between 35 and 55 years old in good health and CMV-seronegative. The chain couples TRBV2 to TRBJ2-7; D gene: possibly TRBD1, on 5 matching bases. The DNA reads TGTGCCAGCAGTGGGGTTCACGCAGGGTCCCTCGAGCAGTACTTC. This translates into CASSGVHAGSLEQYF.